The following is a T cell receptor beta chain sequence with its context. The specificity of this receptor is unknown. Within one base of it there is no much larger clone, and no base qualities were kept. This sample is part of a study of blood T cell repertoires in COVID-19 (TCRdb year 2020). Some background on the complete study: Samples covering the acute and convalescent phases of COVID-19 were provided by collaborators in the United States, Italy and Spain. The material from the prospective study consisted of cDNA or gDNA derived from T cells, B-cell-depleted T cells, or PBMCs. Subjects who had been exposed to COVID-19, were actively infected with it, or had recovered from it provided the deeply sampled blood TCRbeta repertoires that made up the dataset. The repertoires were released in a freely available public database meant as a resource for research on the immune response to SARS-CoV-2. The samples were drawn from the first 160 participants of the ongoing ImmuneRACE study and from 1,254 subjects provided by 6 global collaborators. Nearly every sample came with metadata listing a de-identified subject ID, COVID-19 status, age in years and sex. Where available, HLA class I and class II types were taken from metadata supplied by the sample provider and were not determined by assay-based typing.

What the research found in general, with its limitations: Clinical and demographic metadata were provided uncurated, with the amount varying by source and participant.

Collaborating institutions collected whole blood in K2EDTA tubes following their own protocols. Collaborator samples were shipped for TCRbeta analysis as frozen whole blood, isolated PBMCs, or DNA extracted from either sample type. The immunoSEQ Assay, a bias-controlled multiplex PCR, was used to amplify TCRbeta CDR3 regions from genomic DNA. In the paper's pipeline: Nucleated cell counts per sample were estimated from amplification of reference gene primers within the assay. To quantify the absolute abundance of each unique TCRbeta CDR3 rearrangement, sequence reads were collapsed and filtered. For each sample, productive Simpson clonality was calculated as the square root of Simpson's diversity index across productive rearrangements. TCRdb's version of the immuneACCESS table is confined to in-frame rearrangements and falls short of the full clone set. An unresolved V gene accounts for under half of the shortfall where checked; the remainder is of unknown origin. The V and J calls and clone size come from that table; D and trimming were worked out from the DNA. Recorded for this sample are 150,000 to 180,000 clones; roughly 80% of them occurred a single time. Approximately 30% of the sample rests with the top ten.

The receptor was isolated from an older woman with acute or convalescent COVID-19. The sequenced material came from peripheral blood.

CDR3 sequence: CASSYEWRAPYEQYF. The sequence in DNA is TGTGCCAGCAGTTACGAATGGAGGGCCCCCTACGAGCAGTACTTC. Rearrangement joined TRBV6-5 to TRBJ2-7; the D gene is perhaps TRBD2, from 6 matching bases. The CDR3 starts with the cysteine, ends with the phenylalanine, and has 15 residues. Just CDR3 DNA is preserved here, 45 bases in frame from base 1. The V and J ends are trimmed by 2 bases and 2 bases, leaving 13 bases between them. According to the germline V gene, CDR1 reads MNHEY and CDR2 reads SVGAGI.